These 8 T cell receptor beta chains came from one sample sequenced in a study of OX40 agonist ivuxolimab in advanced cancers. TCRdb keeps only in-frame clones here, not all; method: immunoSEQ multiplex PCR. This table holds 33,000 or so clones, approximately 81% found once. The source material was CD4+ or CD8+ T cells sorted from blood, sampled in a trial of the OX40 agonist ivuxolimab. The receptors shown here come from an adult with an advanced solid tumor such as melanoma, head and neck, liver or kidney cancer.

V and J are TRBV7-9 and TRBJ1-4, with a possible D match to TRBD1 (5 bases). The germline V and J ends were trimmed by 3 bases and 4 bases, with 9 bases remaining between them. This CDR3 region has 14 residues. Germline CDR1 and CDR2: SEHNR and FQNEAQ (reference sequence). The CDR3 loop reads CASSFPGGNEKLFF. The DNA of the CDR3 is TGTGCCAGCAGCTTTCCGGGGGGTAATGAAAAACTGTTTTTT.

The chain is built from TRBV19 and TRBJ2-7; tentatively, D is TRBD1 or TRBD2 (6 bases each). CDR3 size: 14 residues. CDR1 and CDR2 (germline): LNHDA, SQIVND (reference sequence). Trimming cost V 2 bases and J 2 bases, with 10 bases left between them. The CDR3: CASSITGAPYEQYF. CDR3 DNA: TGTGCCAGTAGTATAACGGGGGCCCCCTACGAGCAGTACTTC.

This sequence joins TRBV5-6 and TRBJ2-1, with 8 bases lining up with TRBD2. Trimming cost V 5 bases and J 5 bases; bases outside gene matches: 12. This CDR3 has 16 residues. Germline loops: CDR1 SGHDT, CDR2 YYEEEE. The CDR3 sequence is CASSQGFLAGNNEQFF. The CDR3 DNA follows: TGTGCCAGCAGTCAAGGCTTTTTAGCGGGAAACAATGAGCAGTTCTTC.

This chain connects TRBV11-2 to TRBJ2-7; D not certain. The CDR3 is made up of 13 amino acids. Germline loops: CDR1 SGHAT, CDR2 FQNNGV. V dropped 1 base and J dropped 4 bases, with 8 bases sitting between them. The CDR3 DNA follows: TGTGCCAGCAGCTTAGTGGAAGGGTACGAGCAGTACTTC. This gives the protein CASSLVEGYEQYF. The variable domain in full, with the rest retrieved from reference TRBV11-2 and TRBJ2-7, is EAGVAQSPRYKIIEKRQSVAFWCNPISGHATLYWYQQILGQGPKLLIQFQNNGVVDDSQLPKDRFSAERLKGVDSTLKIQPAKLEDSAVYLCASSLVEGYEQYFGPGTRLTVT.

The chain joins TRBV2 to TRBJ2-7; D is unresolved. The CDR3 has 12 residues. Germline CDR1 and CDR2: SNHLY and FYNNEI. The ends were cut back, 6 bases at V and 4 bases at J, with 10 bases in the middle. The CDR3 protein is CASRKDLYEQYF. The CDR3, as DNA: TGTGCCAGCAGAAAGGACCTTTACGAGCAGTACTTC.

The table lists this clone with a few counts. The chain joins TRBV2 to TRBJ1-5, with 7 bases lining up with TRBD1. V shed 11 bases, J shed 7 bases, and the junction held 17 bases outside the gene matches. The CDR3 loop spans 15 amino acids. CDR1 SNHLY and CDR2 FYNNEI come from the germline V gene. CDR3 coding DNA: TGTGCCTCCCGGGGACAGACCTACGAGAAACAGCCCCAGCATTTT. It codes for CASRGQTYEKQPQHF. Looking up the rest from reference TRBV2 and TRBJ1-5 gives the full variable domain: EPEVTQTPSHQVTQMGQEVILRCVPISNHLYFYWYRQILGQKVEFLVSFYNNEISEKSEIFDDQFSVERPDGSNFTLKIRSTKLEDSAMYFCASRGQTYEKQPQHFGDGTRLSIL.

The CDR3 loop is CASSGSRGTDEQYF. As DNA, the CDR3 is TGTGCCAGCTCAGGCTCGAGGGGCACCGACGAGCAGTACTTC. The gene calls are TRBV18 and TRBJ2-7; either TRBD1 or TRBD2 may fit D (5 bases each). V was pared by 5 bases and J by 5 bases, with 16 bases between. CDR1 KGHSH and CDR2 LQKENI come from the germline V gene. CDR3 size: 14 residues.

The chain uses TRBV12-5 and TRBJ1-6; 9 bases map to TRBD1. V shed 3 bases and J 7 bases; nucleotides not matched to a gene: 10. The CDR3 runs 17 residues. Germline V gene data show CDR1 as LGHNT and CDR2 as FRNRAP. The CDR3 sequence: CASGFQTGGLFNSPLHF. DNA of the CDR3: TGTGCTAGTGGTTTTCAAACAGGGGGCCTCTTCAATTCACCCCTCCACTTT.